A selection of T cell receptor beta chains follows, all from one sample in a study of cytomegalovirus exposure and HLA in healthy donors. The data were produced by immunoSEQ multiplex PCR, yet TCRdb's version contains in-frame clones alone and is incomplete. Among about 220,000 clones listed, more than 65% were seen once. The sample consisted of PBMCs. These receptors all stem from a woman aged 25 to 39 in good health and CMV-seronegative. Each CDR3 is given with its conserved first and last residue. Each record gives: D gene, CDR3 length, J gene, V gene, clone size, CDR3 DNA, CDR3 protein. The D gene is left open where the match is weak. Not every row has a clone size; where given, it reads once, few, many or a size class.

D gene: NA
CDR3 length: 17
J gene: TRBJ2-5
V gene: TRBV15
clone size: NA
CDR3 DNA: TGTGCCACCAGCAGAGCCCGAAAAGGATATCTAGTAGAGACCCAGTACTTC
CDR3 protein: CATSRARKGYLVETQYF

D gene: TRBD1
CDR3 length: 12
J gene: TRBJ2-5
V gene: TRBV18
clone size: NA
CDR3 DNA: TGTGCCAGCTCTCCACAGGGGGAGACCCAGTACTTC
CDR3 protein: CASSPQGETQYF

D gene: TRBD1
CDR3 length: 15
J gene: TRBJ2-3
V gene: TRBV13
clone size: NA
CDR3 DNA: TGTGTCAGCAGCCCGGGACAGGGTTACGAAGATACGCAGTATTTT
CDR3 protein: CVSSPGQGYEDTQYF

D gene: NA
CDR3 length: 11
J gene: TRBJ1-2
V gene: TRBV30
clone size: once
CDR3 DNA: TGTGCCTGGACAGCTAACTATGGCTACACCTTC
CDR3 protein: CAWTANYGYTF

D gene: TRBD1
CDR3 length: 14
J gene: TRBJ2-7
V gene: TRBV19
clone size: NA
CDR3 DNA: TGTGCCAGTAGTATAACAGGGGGTTCAAGGGAGCAGTACTTC
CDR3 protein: CASSITGGSREQYF

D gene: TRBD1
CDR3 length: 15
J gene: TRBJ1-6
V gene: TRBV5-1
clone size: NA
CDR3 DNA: TGCGCCAGCAGCGGCGGGACAGATAATAATTCACCCCTCCACTTT
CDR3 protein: CASSGGTDNNSPLHF

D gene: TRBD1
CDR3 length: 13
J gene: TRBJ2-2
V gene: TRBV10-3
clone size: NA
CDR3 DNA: TGTGCCATCAGTGAACAGGGGACCGGGGAGCTGTTTTTT
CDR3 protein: CAISEQGTGELFF

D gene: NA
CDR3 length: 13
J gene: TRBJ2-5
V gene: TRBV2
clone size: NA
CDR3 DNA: TGTGCCAGCAGTGAAGACTATTGGGAGACCCAGTACTTC
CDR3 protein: CASSEDYWETQYF

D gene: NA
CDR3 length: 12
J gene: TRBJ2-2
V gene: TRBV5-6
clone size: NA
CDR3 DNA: TGTGCCAGCAGCCCTGGAGGCCGGGAGCTGTTTTTT
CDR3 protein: CASSPGGRELFF

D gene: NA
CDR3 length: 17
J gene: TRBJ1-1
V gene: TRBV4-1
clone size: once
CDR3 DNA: TGCGCCAGCAGCCCCGCAAATTGGGTAGTGGGAGAAACTGAAGCTTTCTTT
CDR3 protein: CASSPANWVVGETEAFF

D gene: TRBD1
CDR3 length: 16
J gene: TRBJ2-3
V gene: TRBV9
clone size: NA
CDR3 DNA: TGTGCCAGCAGCGTAGCCGGTCGGACAGGGCTAGATACGCAGTATTTT
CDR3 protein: CASSVAGRTGLDTQYF

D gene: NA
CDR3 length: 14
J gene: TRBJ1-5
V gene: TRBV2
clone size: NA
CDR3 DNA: TGTGCCAGCAGTGAACAGGCCGGGGATCAGCCCCAGCATTTT
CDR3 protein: CASSEQAGDQPQHF

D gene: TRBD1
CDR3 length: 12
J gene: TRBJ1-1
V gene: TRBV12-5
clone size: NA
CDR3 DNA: TGTGCTAGTGCCCTTATGGACAGGCAAGCTTTCTTT
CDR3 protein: CASALMDRQAFF

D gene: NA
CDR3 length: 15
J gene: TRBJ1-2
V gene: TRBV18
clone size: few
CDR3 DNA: TGTGCCAGCTCAGCAGGATCGTTGACTAACTATGGCTACACCTTC
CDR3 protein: CASSAGSLTNYGYTF

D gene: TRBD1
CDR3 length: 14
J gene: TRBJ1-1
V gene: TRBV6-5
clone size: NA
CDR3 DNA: TGTGCCAGTCGGACAGGGCTTGGGAACACTGAAGCTTTCTTT
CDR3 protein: CASRTGLGNTEAFF

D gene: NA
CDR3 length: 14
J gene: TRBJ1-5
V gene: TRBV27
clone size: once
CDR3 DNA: TGTGCCAGCAGTTTTGGGGGGAAGGACCAGCCCCAGCATTTT
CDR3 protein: CASSFGGKDQPQHF

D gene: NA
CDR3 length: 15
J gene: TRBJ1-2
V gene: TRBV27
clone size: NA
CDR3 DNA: TGTGCCAGCAGTTTATGGGGCCCCCTATATGGTGGCTACACCTTC
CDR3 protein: CASSLWGPLYGGYTF

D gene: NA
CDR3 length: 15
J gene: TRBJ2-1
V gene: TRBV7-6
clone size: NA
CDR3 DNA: TGTGCCAGCAGCTTAGAAGCCTTACAGTCTGAGGAGCAGTTCTTC
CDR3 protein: CASSLEALQSEEQFF

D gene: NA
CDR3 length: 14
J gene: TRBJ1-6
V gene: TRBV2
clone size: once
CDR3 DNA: TGTGCCAGCACCGCCGGGACATCTGGTTCACCCCTCCACTTT
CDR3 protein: CASTAGTSGSPLHF

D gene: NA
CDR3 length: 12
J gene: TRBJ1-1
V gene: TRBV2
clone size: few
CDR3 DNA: TGTGCCAGCAGCCCACGGGGGACTGAAGCTTTCTTT
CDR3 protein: CASSPRGTEAFF

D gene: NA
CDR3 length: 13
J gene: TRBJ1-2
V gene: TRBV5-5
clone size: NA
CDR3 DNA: TGTGCCAGCAGCTCAGGGTTGGAGGGTGGCTACACCTTC
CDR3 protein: CASSSGLEGGYTF

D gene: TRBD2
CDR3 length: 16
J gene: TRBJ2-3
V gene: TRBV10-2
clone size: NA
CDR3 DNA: TGCGCCAGCAGTTCTTTCCGGGACTACCCACAAGATACGCAGTATTTT
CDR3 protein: CASSSFRDYPQDTQYF

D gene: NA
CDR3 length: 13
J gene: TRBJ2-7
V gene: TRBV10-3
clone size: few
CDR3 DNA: TGTGCCATCAACAGTGGCTCTTCCTACGAGCAGTACTTC
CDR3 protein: CAINSGSSYEQYF

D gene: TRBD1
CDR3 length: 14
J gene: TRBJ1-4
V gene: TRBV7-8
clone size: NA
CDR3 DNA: TGTGCCAGCAGCCCCCGACAGGGGGGTGAAAAACTGTTTTTT
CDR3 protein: CASSPRQGGEKLFF

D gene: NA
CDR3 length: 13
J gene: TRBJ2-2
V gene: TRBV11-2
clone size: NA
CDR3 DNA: TGTGCCAGCAGCTTTACAGGGACCGGGGAGTTGTTTTTT
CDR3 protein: CASSFTGTGELFF

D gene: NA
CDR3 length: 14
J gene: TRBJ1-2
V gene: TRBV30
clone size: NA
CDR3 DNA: TGTGCCTGGACTGAGTCTCCGGCAGGCTATGGCTACACCTTC
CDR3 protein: CAWTESPAGYGYTF

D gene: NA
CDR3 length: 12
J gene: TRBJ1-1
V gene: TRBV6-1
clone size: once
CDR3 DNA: TGTGCCAGCAGTGAACAGGGGACTGAAGCTTTCTTT
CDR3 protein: CASSEQGTEAFF

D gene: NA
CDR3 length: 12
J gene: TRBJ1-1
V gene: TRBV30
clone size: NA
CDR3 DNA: TGTGCCTGGAGTAGACAGGACACTGAAGCTTTCTTT
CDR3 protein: CAWSRQDTEAFF

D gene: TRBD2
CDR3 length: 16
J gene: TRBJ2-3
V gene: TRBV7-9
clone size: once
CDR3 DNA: TGTGCCAGCAGCCTCCGAGTAGCGGGGTCCACAGATACGCAGTATTTT
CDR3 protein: CASSLRVAGSTDTQYF

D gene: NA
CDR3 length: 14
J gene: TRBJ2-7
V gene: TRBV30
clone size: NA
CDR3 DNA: TGTGCCTGGTGGAAGGGTGGGAGCTCCTACGAGCAGTACTTC
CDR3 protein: CAWWKGGSSYEQYF

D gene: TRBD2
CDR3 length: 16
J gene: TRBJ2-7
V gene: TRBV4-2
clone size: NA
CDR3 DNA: TGTGCCAGCAGCCGGTTGACTAGCGGGGTCGCCTACGAGCAGTACTTC
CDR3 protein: CASSRLTSGVAYEQYF

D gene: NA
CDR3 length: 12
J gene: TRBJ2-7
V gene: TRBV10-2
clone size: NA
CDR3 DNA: TGCGCCAGCAGTGGACATACCTACGAGCAGTACTTC
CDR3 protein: CASSGHTYEQYF

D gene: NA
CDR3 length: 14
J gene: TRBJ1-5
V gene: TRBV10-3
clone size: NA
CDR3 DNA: TGTGCCATCGGTTCAGGGGCGAGCAATCAGCCCCAGCATTTT
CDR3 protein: CAIGSGASNQPQHF

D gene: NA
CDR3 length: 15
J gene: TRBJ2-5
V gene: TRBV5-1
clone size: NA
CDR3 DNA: TGCGCCAGCAGCTTATTCGCCGGGGAAAGGGAGACCCAGTACTTC
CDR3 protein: CASSLFAGERETQYF

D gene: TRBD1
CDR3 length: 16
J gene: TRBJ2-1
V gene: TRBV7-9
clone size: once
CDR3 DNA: TGTTCCAGCAGCTTTTCGGGACAGAGGTTGGGGTATGAGCAGTTCTTC
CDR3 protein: CSSSFSGQRLGYEQFF

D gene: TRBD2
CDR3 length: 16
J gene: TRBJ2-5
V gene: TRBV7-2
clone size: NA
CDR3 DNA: TGTGCCAGCAGCTCCCGCACTAGCGGGGGGCAAGAGACCCAGTACTTC
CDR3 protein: CASSSRTSGGQETQYF

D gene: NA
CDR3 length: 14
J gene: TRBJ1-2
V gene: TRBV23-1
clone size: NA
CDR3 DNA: TGCGCCAGCAGTCAATGGCACAGATATTATGGCTACACCTTC
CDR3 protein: CASSQWHRYYGYTF

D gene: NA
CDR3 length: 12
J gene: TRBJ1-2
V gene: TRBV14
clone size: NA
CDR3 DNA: TGTGCCAGCAGCCCCATCAGCGGTGGCTACACCTTC
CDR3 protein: CASSPISGGYTF

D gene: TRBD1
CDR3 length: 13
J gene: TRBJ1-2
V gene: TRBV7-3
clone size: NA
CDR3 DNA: TGTGCCAGCAGCCCCCGGGGACAGACTGGCTACACCTTC
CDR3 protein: CASSPRGQTGYTF

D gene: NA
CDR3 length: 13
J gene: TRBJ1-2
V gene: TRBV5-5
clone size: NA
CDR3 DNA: TGTGCCAGCAGCTTACCAGGGGCCTGTGGCTACACCTTC
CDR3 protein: CASSLPGACGYTF

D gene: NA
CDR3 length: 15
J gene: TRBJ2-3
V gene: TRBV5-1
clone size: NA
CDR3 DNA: TGCGCCAGCAGTCTTGCCCGGGGAGGCACAGATACGCAGTATTTT
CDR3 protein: CASSLARGGTDTQYF